The rows below give T cell receptor beta chains drawn from one sample of a study of T-cell reconstitution after alpha-beta-depleted transplantation in children. TCRdb used MiXCR to reprocess the PCR reads, holding one entry per CDR3 protein. Of about 610,000 distinct CDR3 sequences listed, about 10% were seen once; the top ten hold about 4%. The sequencing here drew on PBMCs from the stem cell graft donor, taken from the stem cell graft. Every receptor here comes from a human donor who donated a stem cell graft to a child with acute myeloid leukemia. Both conserved end residues are part of each CDR3. Fields, in order: J gene, D gene, V gene, clone size, CDR3 protein, CDR3 DNA. D genes are given only for firm matches. Some rows mark clone size as missing; the rest say once, few, many or name a class of expanded clone.

TRBJ2-7 | NA | TRBV6-2/TRBV6-3 | NA | CASSEEDLRRQYF | TGTGCCAGCAGCGAAGAAGACCTACGACGGCAGTACTTC
TRBJ2-5 | NA | TRBV6-2/TRBV6-3 | few | CASSYYGVQETQYF | TGTGCCAGCAGTTATTACGGGGTTCAAGAGACCCAGTACTTC
TRBJ2-7 | NA | TRBV30 | many | CAWSPGISYEQYF | TGTGCCTGGAGTCCAGGGATCTCCTACGAGCAGTACTTC
TRBJ2-3 | TRBD2 | TRBV7-2 | few | CASSLDSGSKDTQYF | TGTGCCAGCAGCTTAGACAGCGGGAGCAAGGATACGCAGTATTTT
TRBJ2-7 | TRBD1 | TRBV7-9 | NA | CASSQGQGYYEQYF | TGTGCCAGCAGCCAGGGACAGGGTTACTACGAGCAGTACTTC
TRBJ2-1 | NA | TRBV5-1 | NA | CASSLEAVYNEQFF | TGCGCCAGCAGCTTGGAGGCGGTCTACAATGAGCAGTTCTTC
TRBJ2-3 | TRBD2 | TRBV20-1 | many | CSAMAGESTDTQYF | TGCAGTGCTATGGCGGGAGAGAGCACAGATACGCAGTATTTT
TRBJ2-7 | NA | TRBV28 | few | CASTNPQGYEQYF | TGTGCCAGCACCAACCCTCAGGGGTACGAGCAGTACTTC
TRBJ2-7 | TRBD2 | TRBV4-3 | many | CASSQELAGDEQYF | TGCGCCAGCAGCCAAGAACTAGCGGGAGATGAGCAGTACTTC
TRBJ2-7 | NA | TRBV7-2 | few | CASSQFTGNSYEQYF | TGTGCCAGCAGTCAATTCACAGGGAACTCCTACGAGCAGTACTTC
TRBJ2-7 | NA | TRBV28 | few | CASSITNEQYF | TGTGCCAGCAGTATAACTAACGAGCAGTACTTC
TRBJ2-5 | TRBD1 | TRBV12-3/TRBV12-4 | few | CASSPLGTGHQETQYF | TGTGCCAGCTCCCCCCTCGGGACAGGACACCAAGAGACCCAGTACTTC
TRBJ2-7 | NA | TRBV6-5 | many | CASSYLAAGFNYEQYF | TGTGCCAGCAGTTACTTAGCGGCGGGATTTAATTACGAGCAGTACTTC
TRBJ2-7 | TRBD2 | TRBV4-2 | few | CASSQVQGTSGSYEQYF | TGTGCCAGCAGCCAAGTCCAAGGGACTAGCGGGAGTTACGAGCAGTACTTC
TRBJ2-5 | NA | TRBV11-2 | NA | CASSLGRQRQETQYF | TGTGCCAGCAGCTTAGGTCGACAGCGACAAGAGACCCAGTACTTC
TRBJ1-1 | NA | TRBV28 | few | CASSLRGPLPTEAFF | TGTGCCAGCAGTTTACGGGGACCTCTCCCCACTGAAGCTTTCTTT
TRBJ2-3 | NA | TRBV15 | few | CATSRDPGAADTQYF | TGTGCCACCAGCAGGGACCCGGGGGCCGCAGATACGCAGTATTTT
TRBJ2-1 | TRBD1 | TRBV5-1 | many | CASSLPRTGSYNEQFF | TGCGCCAGCAGCCTGCCAAGGACAGGGTCCTACAATGAGCAGTTCTTC